Sequencing of this TCR beta chain was carried out in a study of blood T cell repertoires in COVID-19. Study summary: PBMCs, B-cell-depleted T cells, or T cells were the source of the cDNA or gDNA that made up the material.

J gave up 2 bases and V 5 bases, and 8 bases lay outside the gene matches. The CDR3 has 16 amino acids. Per germline, CDR1 LGHNA and CDR2 YNFKEQ. Profiling relied on immunoSEQ multiplex PCR, and the TCRdb table lists in-frame clones only, not all of them. The sample yields about 26,000 clones, around nine tenths seen once. The sample comprised peripheral blood. This chain links TRBV4-2 with TRBJ1-4; TRBD1 matches 7 bases. The TCR was taken from a man between 65 and 85 years old with active COVID-19. Here the CDR3 DNA reads TGTGCCAGCAGCTCCCGTGTACAGGGGACTAATGAAAAACTGTTTTTT. Protein product: CASSSRVQGTNEKLFF.